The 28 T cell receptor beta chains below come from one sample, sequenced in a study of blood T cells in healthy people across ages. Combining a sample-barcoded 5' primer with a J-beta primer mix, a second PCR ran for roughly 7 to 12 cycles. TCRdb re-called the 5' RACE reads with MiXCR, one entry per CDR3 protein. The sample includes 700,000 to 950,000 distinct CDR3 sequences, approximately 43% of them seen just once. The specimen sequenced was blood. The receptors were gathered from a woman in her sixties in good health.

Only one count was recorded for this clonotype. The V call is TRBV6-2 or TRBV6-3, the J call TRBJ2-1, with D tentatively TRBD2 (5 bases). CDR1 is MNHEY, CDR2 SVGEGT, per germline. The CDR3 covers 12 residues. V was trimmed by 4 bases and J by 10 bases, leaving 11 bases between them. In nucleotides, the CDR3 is TGTGCCAGCAGTTGGTCCGGCGGGGAGCAGTTCTTC. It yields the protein CASSWSGGEQFF.

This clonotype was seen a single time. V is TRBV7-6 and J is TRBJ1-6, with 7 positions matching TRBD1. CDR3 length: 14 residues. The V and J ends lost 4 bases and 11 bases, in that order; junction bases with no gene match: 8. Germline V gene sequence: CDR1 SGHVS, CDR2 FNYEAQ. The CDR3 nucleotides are TGTGCCAGCAGCTCAGAACAGGGACAGACACCCCTCCACTTT. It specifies CASSSEQGQTPLHF.

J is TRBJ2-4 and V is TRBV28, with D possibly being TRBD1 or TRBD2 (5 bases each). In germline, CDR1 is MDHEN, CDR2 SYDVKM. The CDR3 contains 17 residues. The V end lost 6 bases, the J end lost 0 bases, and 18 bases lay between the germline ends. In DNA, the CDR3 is TGTGCCAGCAGGGGGACCGGGACCCAGGTAGCCAAAAACATTCAGTACTTC. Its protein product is CASRGTGTQVAKNIQYF.

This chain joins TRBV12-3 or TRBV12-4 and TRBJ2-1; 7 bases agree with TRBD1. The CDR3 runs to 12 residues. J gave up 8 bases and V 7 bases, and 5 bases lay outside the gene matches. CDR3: CASNPTGYEQFF. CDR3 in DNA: TGTGCCAGCAACCCGACAGGGTATGAGCAGTTCTTC.

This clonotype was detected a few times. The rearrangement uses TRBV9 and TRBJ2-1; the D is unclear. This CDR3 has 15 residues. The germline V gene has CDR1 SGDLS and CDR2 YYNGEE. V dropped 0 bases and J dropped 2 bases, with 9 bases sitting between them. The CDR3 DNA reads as TGTGCCAGCAGCGTAGGAAGTGGGCCCTACAATGAGCAGTTCTTC. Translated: CASSVGSGPYNEQFF.

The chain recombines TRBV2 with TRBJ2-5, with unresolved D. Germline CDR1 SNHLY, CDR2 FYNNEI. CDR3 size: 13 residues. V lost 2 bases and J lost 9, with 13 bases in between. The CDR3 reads CASSENHITAQYF. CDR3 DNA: TGTGCCAGCAGTGAAAATCATATAACGGCCCAGTACTTC.

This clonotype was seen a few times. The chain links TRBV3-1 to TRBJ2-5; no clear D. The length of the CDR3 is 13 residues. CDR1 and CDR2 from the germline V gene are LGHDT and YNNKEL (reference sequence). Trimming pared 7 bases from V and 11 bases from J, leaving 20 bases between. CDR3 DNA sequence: TGTGCCAGCACCGCACGCGCTTACAATGAGCAGTACTTC. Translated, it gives CASTARAYNEQYF.

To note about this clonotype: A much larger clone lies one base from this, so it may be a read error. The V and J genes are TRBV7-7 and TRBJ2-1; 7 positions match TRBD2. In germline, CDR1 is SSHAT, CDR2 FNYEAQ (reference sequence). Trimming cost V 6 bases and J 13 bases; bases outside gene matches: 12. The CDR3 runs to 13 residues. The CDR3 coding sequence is TGTGCCAGCAGTTCCGGGACTATGACGGCCCAGTTCTTC. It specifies CASSSGTMTAQFF.

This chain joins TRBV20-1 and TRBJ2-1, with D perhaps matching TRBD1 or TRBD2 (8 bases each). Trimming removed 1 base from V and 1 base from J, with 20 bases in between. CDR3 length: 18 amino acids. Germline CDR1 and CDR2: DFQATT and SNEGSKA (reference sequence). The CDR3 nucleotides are TGCAGTGCTAGAGGGGACAGGAGGACTAGCAGATCCTACAATGAGCAGTTCTTC. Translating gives CSARGDRRTSRSYNEQFF.

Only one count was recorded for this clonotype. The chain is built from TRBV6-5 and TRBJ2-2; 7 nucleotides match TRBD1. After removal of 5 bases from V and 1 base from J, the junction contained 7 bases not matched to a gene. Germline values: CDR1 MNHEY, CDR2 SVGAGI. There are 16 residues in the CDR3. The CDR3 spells CASSRTGTVNTGELFF. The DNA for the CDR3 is TGTGCCAGCAGTCGCACCGGGACAGTGAACACCGGGGAGCTGTTTTTT.

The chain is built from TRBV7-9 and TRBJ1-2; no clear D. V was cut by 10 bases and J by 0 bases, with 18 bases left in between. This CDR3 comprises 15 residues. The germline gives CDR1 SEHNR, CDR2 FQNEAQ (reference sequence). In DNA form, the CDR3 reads TGTGCCACCAAAAAGGCGGGCCAGACTAACTATGGCTACACCTTC. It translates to CATKKAGQTNYGYTF.

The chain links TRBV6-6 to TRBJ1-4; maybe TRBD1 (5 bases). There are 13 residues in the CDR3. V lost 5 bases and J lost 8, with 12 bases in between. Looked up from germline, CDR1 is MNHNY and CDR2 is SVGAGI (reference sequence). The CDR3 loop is CASSGAFGEKLFF. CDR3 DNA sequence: TGTGCCAGCAGTGGGGCGTTCGGGGAAAAACTGTTTTTT.

CDR3 DNA: TGCAGTGCTAGAGTTCCGGGGGGGATAAATCAGCCCCAGCATTTT. As protein: CSARVPGGINQPQHF. J is TRBJ1-5 and V is TRBV20-1; the D gene is possibly TRBD1 (5 bases). Germline V gene data show CDR1 as DFQATT and CDR2 as SNEGSKA (reference sequence). Trimming pared 1 base from V and 4 bases from J, leaving 14 bases between. The length of the CDR3 is 15 residues.

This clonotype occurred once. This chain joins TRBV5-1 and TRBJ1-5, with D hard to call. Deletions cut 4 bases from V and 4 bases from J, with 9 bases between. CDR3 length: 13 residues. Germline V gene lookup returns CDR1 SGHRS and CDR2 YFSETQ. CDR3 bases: TGCGCCAGCAGCCCGGAACCAAATCAGCCCCAGCATTTT. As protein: CASSPEPNQPQHF.

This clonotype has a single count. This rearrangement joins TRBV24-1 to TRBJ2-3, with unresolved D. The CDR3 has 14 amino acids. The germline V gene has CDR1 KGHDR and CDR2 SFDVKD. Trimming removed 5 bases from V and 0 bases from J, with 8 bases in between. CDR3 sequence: CATSAARSTDTQYF. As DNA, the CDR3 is TGTGCCACCAGTGCGGCGAGGAGCACAGATACGCAGTATTTT.

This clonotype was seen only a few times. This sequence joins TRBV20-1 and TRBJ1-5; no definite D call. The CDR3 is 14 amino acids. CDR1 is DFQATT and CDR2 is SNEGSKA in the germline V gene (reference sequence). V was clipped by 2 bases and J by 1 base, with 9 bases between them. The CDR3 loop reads CSARIRQSNQPQHF. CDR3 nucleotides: TGCAGTGCTAGAATTAGGCAGAGCAATCAGCCCCAGCATTTT.

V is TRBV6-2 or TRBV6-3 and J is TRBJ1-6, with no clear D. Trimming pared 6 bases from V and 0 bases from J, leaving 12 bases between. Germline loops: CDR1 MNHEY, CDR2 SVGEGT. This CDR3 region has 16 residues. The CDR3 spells CASRTDSSSYNSPLHF. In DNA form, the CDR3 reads TGTGCCAGCAGGACCGACTCGAGCTCCTATAATTCACCCCTCCACTTT.

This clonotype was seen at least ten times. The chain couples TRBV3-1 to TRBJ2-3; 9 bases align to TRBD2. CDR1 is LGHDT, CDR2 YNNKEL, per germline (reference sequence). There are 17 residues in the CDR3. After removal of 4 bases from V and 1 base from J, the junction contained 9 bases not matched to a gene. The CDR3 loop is CASSRSGGPLGTDTQYF. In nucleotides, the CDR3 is TGTGCCAGCAGCCGTAGCGGGGGCCCCCTGGGCACAGATACGCAGTATTTT.

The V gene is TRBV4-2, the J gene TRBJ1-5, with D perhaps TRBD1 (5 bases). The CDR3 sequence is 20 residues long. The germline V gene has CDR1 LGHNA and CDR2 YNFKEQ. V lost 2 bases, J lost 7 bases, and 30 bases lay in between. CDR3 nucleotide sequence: TGTGCCAGCAGCCAACCCGATGAAATTCTAAGGGGTAGGGCGCGACAGCCCCAGCATTTT. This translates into CASSQPDEILRGRARQPQHF.

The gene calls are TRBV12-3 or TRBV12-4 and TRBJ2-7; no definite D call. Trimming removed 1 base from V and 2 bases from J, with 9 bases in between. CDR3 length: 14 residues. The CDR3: CASSLGVKPYEQYF. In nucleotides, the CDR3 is TGTGCCAGCAGTTTAGGAGTGAAGCCCTACGAGCAGTACTTC.

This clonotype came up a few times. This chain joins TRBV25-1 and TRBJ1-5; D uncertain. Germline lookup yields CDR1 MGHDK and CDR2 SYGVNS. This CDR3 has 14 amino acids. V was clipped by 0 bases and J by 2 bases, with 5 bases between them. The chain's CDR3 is CASSEYLGNQPQHF. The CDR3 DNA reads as TGTGCCAGCAGTGAATACCTGGGCAATCAGCCCCAGCATTTT.

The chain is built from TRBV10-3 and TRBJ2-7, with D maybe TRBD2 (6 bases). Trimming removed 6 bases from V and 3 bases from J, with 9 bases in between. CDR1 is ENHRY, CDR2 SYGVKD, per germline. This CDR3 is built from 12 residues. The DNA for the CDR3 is TGTGCCATCAGCCCGGAGGGCTACGAGCAGTACTTC. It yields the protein CAISPEGYEQYF.

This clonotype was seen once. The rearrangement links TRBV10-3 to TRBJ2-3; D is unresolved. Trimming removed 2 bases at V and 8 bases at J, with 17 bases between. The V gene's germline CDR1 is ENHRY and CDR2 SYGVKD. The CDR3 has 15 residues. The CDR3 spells CAISEDRSRLLTQYF. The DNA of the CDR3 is TGTGCCATCAGTGAGGACCGTTCTAGACTCCTTACGCAGTATTTT.

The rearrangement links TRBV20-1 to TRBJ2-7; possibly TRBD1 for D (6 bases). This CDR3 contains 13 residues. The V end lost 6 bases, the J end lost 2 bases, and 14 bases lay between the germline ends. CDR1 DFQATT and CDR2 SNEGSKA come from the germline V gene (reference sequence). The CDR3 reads CSAKDSEPYEQYF. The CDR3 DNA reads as TGCAGTGCCAAGGACAGCGAACCCTACGAGCAGTACTTC.

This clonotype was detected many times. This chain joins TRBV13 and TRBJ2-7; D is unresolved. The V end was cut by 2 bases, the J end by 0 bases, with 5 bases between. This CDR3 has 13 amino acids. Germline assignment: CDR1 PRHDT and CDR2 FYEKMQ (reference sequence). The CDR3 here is CASSLSNSYEQYF. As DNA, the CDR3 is TGTGCCAGCAGCTTATCTAACTCCTACGAGCAGTACTTC.

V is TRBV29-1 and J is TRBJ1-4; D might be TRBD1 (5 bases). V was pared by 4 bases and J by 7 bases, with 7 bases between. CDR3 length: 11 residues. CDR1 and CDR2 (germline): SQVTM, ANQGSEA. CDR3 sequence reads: CSVVGGEKLFF. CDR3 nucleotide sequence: TGCAGCGTTGTTGGGGGTGAAAAACTGTTTTTT.

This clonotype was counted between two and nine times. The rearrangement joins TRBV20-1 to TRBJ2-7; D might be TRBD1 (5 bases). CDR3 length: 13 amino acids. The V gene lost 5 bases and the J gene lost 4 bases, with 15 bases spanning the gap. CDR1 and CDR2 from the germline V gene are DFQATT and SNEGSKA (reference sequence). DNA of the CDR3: TGCAGTGCTCGAACAGGACCTAGTTACGAGCAGTACTTC. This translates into CSARTGPSYEQYF.

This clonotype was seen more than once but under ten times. CDR3: CSARDRTGGGYTF. The CDR3 DNA reads TGCAGTGCTAGAGATCGCACAGGGGGTGGCTACACCTTC. The chain has TRBV20-1 and TRBJ1-2; 8 bases are a match to TRBD1. Germline lookup yields CDR1 DFQATT and CDR2 SNEGSKA (reference sequence). The CDR3 sequence is 13 residues long. Trimming cost V 0 bases and J 7 bases; bases outside gene matches: 4.